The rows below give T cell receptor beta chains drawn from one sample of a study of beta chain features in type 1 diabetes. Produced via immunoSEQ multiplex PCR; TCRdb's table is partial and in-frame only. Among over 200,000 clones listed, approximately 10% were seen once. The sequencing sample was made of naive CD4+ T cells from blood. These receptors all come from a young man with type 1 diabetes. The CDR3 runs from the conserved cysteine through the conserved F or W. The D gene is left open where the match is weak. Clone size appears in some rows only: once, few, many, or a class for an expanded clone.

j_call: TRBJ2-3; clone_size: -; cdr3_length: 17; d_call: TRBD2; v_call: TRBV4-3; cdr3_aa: CASRQSWGGSSTDTQYF; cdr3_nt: TGCGCCAGCCGACAATCTTGGGGGGGGTCTAGCACAGATACGCAGTATTTT
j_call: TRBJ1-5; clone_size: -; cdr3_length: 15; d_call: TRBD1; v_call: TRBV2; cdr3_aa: CASSEEGTGRQPQHF; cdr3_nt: TGTGCCAGCAGTGAAGAGGGGACAGGGAGACAGCCCCAGCATTTT
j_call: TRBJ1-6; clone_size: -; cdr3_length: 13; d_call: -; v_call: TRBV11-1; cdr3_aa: CASSGRQNSPLHF; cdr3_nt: TGTGCCAGCAGCGGAAGACAGAATTCACCCCTCCACTTT
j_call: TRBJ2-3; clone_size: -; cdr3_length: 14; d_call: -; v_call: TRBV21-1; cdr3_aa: CASSAITGWNTQYF; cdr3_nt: TGTGCCAGCAGCGCAATTACAGGGTGGAATACGCAGTATTTT
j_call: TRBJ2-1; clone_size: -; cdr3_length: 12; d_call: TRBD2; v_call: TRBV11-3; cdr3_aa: CASSRGGNEQFF; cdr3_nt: TGTGCCAGCAGCCGGGGGGGCAATGAGCAGTTCTTC
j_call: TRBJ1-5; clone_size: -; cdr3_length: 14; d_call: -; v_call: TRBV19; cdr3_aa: CASSIPGYNQPQHF; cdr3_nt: TGTGCCAGTAGTATCCCGGGGTACAATCAGCCCCAGCATTTT
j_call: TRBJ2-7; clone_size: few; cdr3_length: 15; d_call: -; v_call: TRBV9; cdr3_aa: CASSVDSRGIYEQYF; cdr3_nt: TGTGCCAGCAGCGTAGATTCCAGGGGAATCTACGAGCAGTACTTC
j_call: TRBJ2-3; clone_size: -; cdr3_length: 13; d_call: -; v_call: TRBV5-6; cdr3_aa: CASSLERADTQYF; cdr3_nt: TGTGCCAGCAGCTTGGAACGGGCAGATACGCAGTATTTT
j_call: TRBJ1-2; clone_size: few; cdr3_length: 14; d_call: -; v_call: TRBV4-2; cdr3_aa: CASSHPGREYGYTF; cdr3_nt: TGTGCCAGCAGCCACCCAGGCAGGGAATATGGCTACACCTTC
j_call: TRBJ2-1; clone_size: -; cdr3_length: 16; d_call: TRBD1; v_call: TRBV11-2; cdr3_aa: CASSHIGDRGADEQFF; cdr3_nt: TGTGCCAGCAGCCATATAGGGGACAGGGGCGCCGATGAGCAGTTCTTC
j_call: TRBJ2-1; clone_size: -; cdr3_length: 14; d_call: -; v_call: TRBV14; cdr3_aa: CASSQEPGVREQFF; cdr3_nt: TGTGCCAGCAGCCAAGAACCGGGGGTAAGGGAGCAGTTCTTC
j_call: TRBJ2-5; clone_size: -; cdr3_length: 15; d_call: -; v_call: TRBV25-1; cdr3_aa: CASSERRLVQETQYF; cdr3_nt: TGTGCCAGCAGTGAAAGAAGACTTGTGCAAGAGACCCAGTACTTC